This entry lists 7 T cell receptor beta chains sequenced from one sample in a study of TIL therapy for anti-PD-1-resistant metastatic lung cancer. The time point is: pre-treatment sample, taken before nivolumab and TIL therapy. Most excised metastases sampled were pleural nodules or supraclavicular lymph nodes. The libraries were made with immunoSEQ v3. Method: immunoSEQ multiplex PCR; TCRdb's copy keeps in-frame clones and lacks some. Counted here are more than 10,000 clones, 50% to 60% occurring once; the ten biggest clones make up roughly an eighth. The sequenced sample was tumor tissue, obtained at baseline. The receptors here all came from a person aged 25 to 79 with non-small cell lung cancer.

This clone appeared a few times. This chain joins TRBV27 and TRBJ1-6; D uncertain. This CDR3 is built from 13 residues. Trimming shortened V by 3 bases and J by 7 bases, and 7 bases separated the two germline ends. Germline-derived CDR1 and CDR2 are MNHEY and SMNVEV (reference sequence). For the CDR3, the DNA is TGTGCCAGCAGTTTCCTTAGGAATTCACCCCTCCACTTT. This translates into CASSFLRNSPLHF.

This clone was seen a few times. The chain employs TRBV4-1 and TRBJ1-5; unclear D gene. V lost 2 bases and J 5 bases, leaving 10 bases between the germline ends. Per the germline V gene, CDR1 is MGHRA and CDR2 is YSYEKL. The CDR3 has 14 amino acids. CDR3 bases: TGCGCCAGCAGCCAAAGAGACGGATATCAGCCCCAGCATTTT. Residues: CASSQRDGYQPQHF.

The chain employs TRBV19 and TRBJ1-6; a weak D match, TRBD1 (6 bases). Germline CDR1 LNHDA, CDR2 SQIVND (reference sequence). Between the trimmed V and J ends, which lost 4 bases and 10 bases, there was a span of 17 bases. This CDR3 has 15 residues. The chain's CDR3 is CASSKSKGGNSPLHF. The CDR3 region has the DNA TGTGCCAGTAGTAAAAGCAAGGGGGGAAACTCACCCCTCCACTTT.

A single count supports this clone. This chain links TRBV19 with TRBJ1-4; 7 bases match TRBD1. Germline trimming cut 10 bases from V and 7 bases from J; bases unmatched to any gene: 15. From germline, CDR1 is LNHDA and CDR2 SQIVND (reference sequence). CDR3 length: 15 amino acids. CDR3: CATGRQTGPAEKLFF. Here the CDR3 DNA reads TGTGCCACCGGAAGACAGACAGGGCCTGCTGAAAAACTGTTTTTT. The whole variable domain, filled in from reference TRBV19 and TRBJ1-4, reads DGGITQSPKYLFRKEGQNVTLSCEQNLNHDAMYWYRQDPGQGLRLIYYSQIVNDFQKGDIAEGYSVSREKKESFPLTVTSAQKNPTAFYLCATGRQTGPAEKLFFGSGTQLSVL.

The V and J genes are TRBV15 and TRBJ2-2; 8 nucleotides match TRBD2. Germline-derived CDR1 and CDR2 are LNHNV and YYDKDF (reference sequence). This CDR3 spans 17 amino acids. V lost 1 base, J lost 1 base, and 5 bases stayed unmatched. CDR3 sequence (DNA): TGTGCCACCAGCAGAGTCCCGGCGGGGGGGAACACCGGGGAGCTGTTTTTT. Encoded protein: CATSRVPAGGNTGELFF.

The chain couples TRBV18 to TRBJ1-5; D gene unclear. The length of the CDR3 is 16 residues. Germline lookup yields CDR1 KGHSH and CDR2 LQKENI. V was pared by 3 bases and J by 2 bases, with 14 bases between. This CDR3 is CASSPTAGLGNQPQHF. CDR3 DNA sequence: TGTGCCAGCTCACCCACCGCCGGTCTGGGCAATCAGCCCCAGCATTTT.

CDR3 DNA sequence: TGTGCCAGCAGCAACCCCCGTGAAGGGACAGTTACCTACGAGCAGTACTTC. Encoded protein: CASSNPREGTVTYEQYF. The V and J genes are TRBV21-1 and TRBJ2-7; the D call TRBD1 from the table was never checked on the DNA. TRBV21-1 is a listed pseudogene. The CDR3 is made up of 17 amino acids.